The 30 T cell receptor beta chains given below trace back to one sample, sequenced in a study of T cell changes during pregnancy in multiple sclerosis. Profiling relied on immunoSEQ multiplex PCR, and the TCRdb table lists in-frame clones only, not all of them. The sample lists more than 50,000 clones, 91% seen once, with roughly 1.1% in the top ten. The sample in question was peripheral blood, obtained after pregnancy. These receptors came from a female donor in good health, enrolled as a control in a pregnancy study.

This clone appeared a few times. The chain has TRBV2 and TRBJ2-7; TRBD2 matches 11 bases. Trimming at V came to 8 bases and at J to 1 base, leaving 4 bases not matched to a gene. The CDR3 contains 14 residues. In germline, CDR1 is SNHLY, CDR2 FYNNEI. The CDR3 DNA reads TGTGCCAGCCAACTAGCGGGGGCTTCCTACGAGCAGTACTTC. Translation gives CASQLAGASYEQYF.

The chain couples TRBV7-9 to TRBJ1-2; D ambiguous. V was cut by 1 base and J by 8 bases, with 8 bases left in between. The germline gives CDR1 SEHNR, CDR2 FQNEAQ (reference sequence). This CDR3 comprises 12 residues. CDR3 loop: CASSLVEAGYTF. CDR3 sequence (DNA): TGTGCCAGCAGCTTAGTGGAGGCGGGCTACACCTTC.

The chain combines TRBV4-1 with TRBJ1-2; D remains unclear. The CDR3 has 16 residues. CDR1 and CDR2 (germline): MGHRA, YSYEKL. Deletions cut 4 bases from V and 1 base from J, with 16 bases between. The CDR3 coding sequence is TGCGCCAGCAGCCTAAGAGGAGACGGAATTAACTATGGCTACACCTTC. Translation: CASSLRGDGINYGYTF.

The chain joins TRBV28 to TRBJ1-5; D uncertain. From germline, CDR1 is MDHEN and CDR2 SYDVKM. V dropped 2 bases and J dropped 4 bases, with 12 bases sitting between them. This CDR3 is built from 15 residues. In DNA form, the CDR3 reads TGTGCCAGCAGTTTACACGCAGCGTCAAATCAGCCCCAGCATTTT. It specifies CASSLHAASNQPQHF.

The chain couples TRBV6-5 to TRBJ1-1; 10 bases align to TRBD1. Germline CDR1 MNHEY, CDR2 SVGAGI. The CDR3 consists of 15 residues. The junction had 6 bases not matched to a gene; V was cut back by 3 bases and J by 5 bases. This chain's CDR3 is CASSYQTGGGTEAFF. In DNA form, the CDR3 reads TGTGCCAGCAGTTATCAGACAGGGGGCGGGACTGAAGCTTTCTTT.

The CDR3 DNA sequence: TGTGCCAGCAGCTCTGTCCACTATGGCTACACCTTC. Its translation is CASSSVHYGYTF. V and J are TRBV5-6 and TRBJ1-2; D is unresolved. V gave up 3 bases and J gave up 3 bases, with 6 bases separating them. The CDR3 has 12 amino acids. Germline loops: CDR1 SGHDT, CDR2 YYEEEE.

V is TRBV19 and J is TRBJ1-1; 7 nucleotides match TRBD1. Per germline, CDR1 LNHDA and CDR2 SQIVND (reference sequence). The CDR3 is 14 residues long. Trimming at V came to 3 bases and at J to 4 bases, leaving 5 bases not matched to a gene. As DNA, the CDR3 is TGTGCCAGTAGTATTAGAGGGGGCGTCACTGAAGCTTTCTTT. It codes for CASSIRGGVTEAFF.

V and J are TRBV2 and TRBJ1-2; the D is unclear. V dropped 4 bases and J dropped 0 bases, with 6 bases sitting between them. The CDR3 contains 13 residues. Germline CDR1 and CDR2: SNHLY and FYNNEI. CDR3 DNA: TGTGCCAGCAGTGCGACACCTAACTATGGCTACACCTTC. This gives the protein CASSATPNYGYTF.

This rearrangement joins TRBV19 to TRBJ1-1; 7 bases map to TRBD1. The CDR3 spans 14 residues. J was trimmed by 4 bases and V by 5 bases; bases with no gene match: 7. Germline V CDR1 and CDR2: LNHDA, SQIVND (reference sequence). DNA for the CDR3: TGTGCCAGTAGTCCCGACAGGGAATCCACTGAAGCTTTCTTT. Amino acids: CASSPDRESTEAFF.

J is TRBJ2-1 and V is TRBV11-2, with 7 bases fitting TRBD2. The CDR3 runs to 15 residues. Germline values: CDR1 SGHAT, CDR2 FQNNGV. The V gene end was trimmed by 4 bases and the J gene end by 3 bases; junction bases not matched to a gene: 6. The CDR3 here is CASSSASGDYNEQFF. In nucleotides, the CDR3 is TGTGCCAGCAGCTCAGCTAGCGGAGACTACAATGAGCAGTTCTTC.

The rearrangement joins TRBV7-9 to TRBJ1-5; weak D call: TRBD1 (6 bases). Trimming removed 1 base from V and 3 bases from J, with 13 bases in between. The germline V gene encodes CDR1 SEHNR and CDR2 FQNEAQ (reference sequence). This CDR3 contains 16 residues. The CDR3 spells CASSLGGRTSNQPQHF. The DNA for the CDR3 is TGTGCCAGCAGCTTAGGGGGGCGGACATCCAATCAGCCCCAGCATTTT.

V and J are TRBV25-1 and TRBJ1-6; 9 bases map to TRBD1. Germline V gene lookup returns CDR1 MGHDK and CDR2 SYGVNS. This CDR3 has 18 residues. Trimming removed 1 base from V and 10 bases from J; junction bases left unmatched: 14. DNA of the CDR3: TGTGCCAGCAGTGAATGGGGGACAGGGATTCGGGGATACTCACCCCTCCACTTT. Protein product: CASSEWGTGIRGYSPLHF.

The chain couples TRBV7-2 to TRBJ1-1; 7 nucleotides agree with TRBD1. The CDR3 is made up of 16 amino acids. J lost 0 bases, V lost 0 bases, and 4 bases had no gene match. CDR1 is SGHTA, CDR2 FQGNSA, per germline. The CDR3, as DNA: TGTGCCAGCAGCTTAGCTTTAGGGGGCCTGAACACTGAAGCTTTCTTT. Protein: CASSLALGGLNTEAFF.

This clone was detected a few times. The chain employs TRBV7-8 and TRBJ1-3; D perhaps matches TRBD1 (5 bases). Deletions cut 2 bases from V and 1 base from J, with 9 bases between. In germline, CDR1 is SGHVS, CDR2 FQNEAQ. The CDR3 has 15 residues. CDR3 residues: CASSLSRGSGNTIYF. The DNA for the CDR3 is TGTGCCAGCAGCTTAAGTAGGGGATCTGGAAACACCATATATTTT.

The chain couples TRBV7-2 to TRBJ2-7, with D uncertain. CDR3 size: 15 residues. The germline V and J ends were trimmed by 1 base and 0 bases, with 10 bases remaining between them. CDR1 and CDR2 (germline): SGHTA, FQGNSA. The CDR3 nucleotides are TGTGCCAGCAGCTTAGTACAGACGAGCTCCTACGAGCAGTACTTC. Translating it yields CASSLVQTSSYEQYF.

The chain links TRBV28 to TRBJ1-5; 7 positions match TRBD1. The germline gives CDR1 MDHEN, CDR2 SYDVKM. The CDR3 is 16 amino acids. The V and J ends lost 0 bases and 4 bases, in that order; junction bases with no gene match: 6. DNA of the CDR3: TGTGCCAGCAGTTTATGGTTAGGGGGCACAAATCAGCCCCAGCATTTT. Residues: CASSLWLGGTNQPQHF.

The chain links TRBV15 to TRBJ1-5; no reliable D call. Looked up from germline, CDR1 is LNHNV and CDR2 is YYDKDF (reference sequence). V shed 1 base and J shed 0 bases, with 16 bases lying between them. The CDR3 runs 18 residues. The CDR3 here is CATSRALGGRFSNQPQHF. The CDR3 bases are TGTGCCACCAGCAGAGCTTTAGGAGGGAGGTTTAGCAATCAGCCCCAGCATTTT.

The chain has TRBV4-3 and TRBJ2-2; 7 bases line up with TRBD2. Looked up from germline, CDR1 is LGHNA and CDR2 is YSLEER. The CDR3 covers 17 residues. Trimming cost V 0 bases and J 7 bases; bases outside gene matches: 11. As DNA, the CDR3 is TGCGCCAGCAGCCAAGAGTTCGGCGGGAGCTGGGGCGGGGAGCTGTTTTTT. It codes for CASSQEFGGSWGGELFF.

The genes are TRBV7-2 and TRBJ2-5; D is unresolved. CDR3 length: 13 residues. The V end lost 1 base, the J end lost 7 bases, and 10 bases lay between the germline ends. Looked up from germline, CDR1 is SGHTA and CDR2 is FQGNSA. The CDR3 loop reads CASSLDSATTQYF. In DNA form, the CDR3 reads TGTGCCAGCAGCTTAGACAGTGCCACGACCCAGTACTTC. Complete variable domain (other parts from reference TRBV7-2 and TRBJ2-5): GAGVSQSPSNKVTEKGKDVELRCDPISGHTALYWYRQSLGQGLEFLIYFQGNSAPDKSGLPSDRFSAERTGGSVSTLTIQRTQQEDSAVYLCASSLDSATTQYFGPGTRLLVL.

The CDR3 bases are TGTGCCAGTCGACAGGGGTCTTCTTACGAGCAGTACTTC. Its translation is CASRQGSSYEQYF. The rearrangement joins TRBV2 to TRBJ2-7, with 8 bases aligning to TRBD1. The CDR3 extends over 13 amino acids. The germline CDR1 and CDR2 sequences are SNHLY and FYNNEI. With 9 bases clipped from V and 4 bases from J, the junction kept 8 bases outside the gene matches.

This rearrangement joins TRBV18 to TRBJ1-1; D may be TRBD1 (5 bases). CDR3 length equals 15 residues. The germline gives CDR1 KGHSH, CDR2 LQKENI. V dropped 6 bases and J dropped 1 base, with 15 bases sitting between them. This CDR3 reads CASSAAGRPNTEAFF. CDR3 DNA: TGTGCCAGCTCGGCGGCAGGGAGGCCGAACACTGAAGCTTTCTTT.

This clone has only one observation. This rearrangement joins TRBV18 to TRBJ2-7; 9 positions match TRBD1. Trimming removed 3 bases from V and 7 bases from J; junction bases left unmatched: 10. Germline-derived CDR1 and CDR2 are KGHSH and LQKENI. The CDR3 consists of 15 residues. The CDR3 here is CASSPERDRVGEQYF. CDR3 sequence (DNA): TGTGCCAGCTCACCCGAGCGGGACAGGGTCGGTGAGCAGTACTTC.

The chain joins TRBV28 to TRBJ1-1, with no clear D. Germline V gene sequence: CDR1 MDHEN, CDR2 SYDVKM. This CDR3 region has 13 residues. V gave up 3 bases and J gave up 4 bases, with 9 bases separating them. This chain's CDR3 is CASSFQRATEAFF. The CDR3 region has the DNA TGTGCCAGCAGTTTTCAGAGGGCCACTGAAGCTTTCTTT.

The count of this clone is one. This chain connects TRBV18 to TRBJ2-2, with D possibly matching TRBD1 (5 bases). This CDR3 has 19 amino acids. Germline values: CDR1 KGHSH, CDR2 LQKENI. V gave up 6 bases and J gave up 0 bases, with 23 bases separating them. The CDR3 region is CASSTIGEASLANTGELFF. The CDR3 nucleotides read TGTGCCAGCTCTACTATAGGGGAAGCTAGTCTCGCGAACACCGGGGAGCTGTTTTTT.

The V gene is TRBV28, the J gene TRBJ1-5; possible D gene TRBD1, 6 bases. V was clipped by 8 bases and J by 5 bases, with 16 bases between them. CDR1 is MDHEN and CDR2 is SYDVKM in the germline V gene. This CDR3 spans 14 amino acids. CDR3 protein: CASVTQGIYQPQHF. Written as DNA, the CDR3 is TGTGCCAGCGTAACCCAGGGGATTTATCAGCCCCAGCATTTT.

The chain has TRBV27 and TRBJ2-7, with 7 bases aligning to TRBD1. From germline, CDR1 is MNHEY and CDR2 SMNVEV (reference sequence). The CDR3 is 14 residues long. After removal of 4 bases from V and 2 bases from J, the junction contained 5 bases not matched to a gene. Here the CDR3 reads CASSSRTGTYEQYF. CDR3 bases: TGTGCCAGCAGTTCGAGGACAGGAACCTACGAGCAGTACTTC.

The CDR3 region is CASSPSDRGRETQYF. DNA of the CDR3: TGTGCCAGCAGCCCCTCGGACAGGGGGCGAGAGACCCAGTACTTC. The chain couples TRBV7-2 to TRBJ2-5; 11 nucleotides match TRBD1. The germline V gene has CDR1 SGHTA and CDR2 FQGNSA. CDR3 length: 15 amino acids. Trimming removed 5 bases from V and 4 bases from J; junction bases left unmatched: 6.

This chain uses TRBV18 with TRBJ1-1; the match to TRBD1 covers 10 bases. Germline CDR1 is KGHSH and CDR2 is LQKENI. The V segment lost 1 base and the J segment 7 bases; nucleotides outside the gene matches: 6. The CDR3 has 15 residues. CDR3: CASSPQGQGYNEAFF. The CDR3 coding sequence is TGTGCCAGCTCACCACAGGGACAGGGGTATAATGAAGCTTTCTTT.

This clone was observed a single time. This rearrangement joins TRBV2 to TRBJ2-2; D is possibly TRBD1 (6 bases). V was pared by 7 bases and J by 5 bases, with 14 bases between. Germline V gene lookup returns CDR1 SNHLY and CDR2 FYNNEI. CDR3 length equals 14 residues. The DNA for the CDR3 is TGTGCCAGCATTTTCAGAAGGGGGACCGGGGAGCTGTTTTTT. Residues: CASIFRRGTGELFF.

The chain joins TRBV4-1 to TRBJ1-2; D call uncertain. Germline CDR1 MGHRA, CDR2 YSYEKL. The CDR3 runs 17 residues. Trimming took 1 base from V and 1 from J, leaving 16 bases between them. CDR3 DNA: TGCGCCAGCAGCCAAGGTTTCGCACAGCGGTTTAACTATGGCTACACCTTC. Amino acids: CASSQGFAQRFNYGYTF.